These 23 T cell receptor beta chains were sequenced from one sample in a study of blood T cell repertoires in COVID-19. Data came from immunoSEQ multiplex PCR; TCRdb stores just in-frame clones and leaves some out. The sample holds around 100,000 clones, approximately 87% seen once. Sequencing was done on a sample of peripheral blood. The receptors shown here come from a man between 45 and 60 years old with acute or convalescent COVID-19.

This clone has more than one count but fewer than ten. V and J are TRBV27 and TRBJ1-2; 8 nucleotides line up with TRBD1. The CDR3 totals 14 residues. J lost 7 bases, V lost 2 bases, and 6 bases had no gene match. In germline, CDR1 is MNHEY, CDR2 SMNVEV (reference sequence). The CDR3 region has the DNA TGTGCCAGCAGTTTACGGGCAGGGGGCGGTGGCTACACCTTC. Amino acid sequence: CASSLRAGGGGYTF.

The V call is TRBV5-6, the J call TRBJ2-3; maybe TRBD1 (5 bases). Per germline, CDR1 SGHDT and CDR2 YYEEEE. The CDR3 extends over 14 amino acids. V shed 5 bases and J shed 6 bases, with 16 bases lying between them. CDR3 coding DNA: TGTGCCAGCAGTGCAGGGTTTTTGTTGGATACGCAGTATTTT. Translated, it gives CASSAGFLLDTQYF.

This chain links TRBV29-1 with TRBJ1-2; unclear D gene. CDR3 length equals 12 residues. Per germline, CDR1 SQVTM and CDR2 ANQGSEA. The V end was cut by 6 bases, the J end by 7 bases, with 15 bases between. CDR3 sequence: CSVRAGSGGYTF. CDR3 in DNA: TGCAGCGTAAGGGCGGGGAGTGGTGGCTACACCTTC.

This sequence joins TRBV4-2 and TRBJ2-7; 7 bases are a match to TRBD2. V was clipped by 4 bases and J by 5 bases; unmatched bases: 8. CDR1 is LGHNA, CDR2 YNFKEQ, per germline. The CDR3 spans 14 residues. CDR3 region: CASSPGLGVDEQYF. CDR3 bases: TGTGCCAGCAGCCCTGGACTAGGGGTAGACGAGCAGTACTTC.

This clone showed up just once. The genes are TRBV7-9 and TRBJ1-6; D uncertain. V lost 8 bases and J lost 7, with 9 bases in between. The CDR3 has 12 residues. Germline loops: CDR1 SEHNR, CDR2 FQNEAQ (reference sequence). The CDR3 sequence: CASHPQNSPLHF. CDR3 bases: TGTGCCAGCCATCCCCAAAATTCACCCCTCCACTTT.

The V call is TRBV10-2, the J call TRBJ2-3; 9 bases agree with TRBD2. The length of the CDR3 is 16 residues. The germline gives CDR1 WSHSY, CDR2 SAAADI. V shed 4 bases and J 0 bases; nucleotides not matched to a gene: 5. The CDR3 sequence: CASSVVAGVSTDTQYF. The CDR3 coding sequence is TGCGCCAGCAGTGTCGTAGCGGGAGTTAGCACAGATACGCAGTATTTT.

The CDR3 nucleotides are TGTGCCAGCAGCTTAGGTTCGGGAGTTCGGGGTGAGCAGTTCTTC. It yields the protein CASSLGSGVRGEQFF. The chain joins TRBV7-6 to TRBJ2-1; D possibly corresponds to TRBD2 (6 bases). The CDR3 totals 15 residues. Per germline, CDR1 SGHVS and CDR2 FNYEAQ. The germline V and J ends were trimmed by 1 base and 9 bases, with 16 bases remaining between them.

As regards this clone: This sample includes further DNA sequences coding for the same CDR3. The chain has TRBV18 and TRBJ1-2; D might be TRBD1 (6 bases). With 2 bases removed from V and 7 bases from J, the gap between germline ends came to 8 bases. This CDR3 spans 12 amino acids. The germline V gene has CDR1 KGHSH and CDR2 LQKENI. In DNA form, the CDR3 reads TGTGCCAGCTCACCAACAGGGAGTGGCTACACCTTC. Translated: CASSPTGSGYTF. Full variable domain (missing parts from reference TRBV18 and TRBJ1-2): NAGVMQNPRHLVRRRGQEARLRCSPMKGHSHVYWYRQLPEEGLKFMVYLQKENIIDESGMPKERFSAEFPKEGPSILRIQQVVRGDSAAYFCASSPTGSGYTFGSGTRLTVV.

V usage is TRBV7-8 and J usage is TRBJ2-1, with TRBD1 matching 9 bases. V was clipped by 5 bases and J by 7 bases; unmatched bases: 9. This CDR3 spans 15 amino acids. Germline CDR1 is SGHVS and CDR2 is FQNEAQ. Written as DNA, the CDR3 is TGTGCCAGCAGCCGGACAGGGGCTGCCGAAAATGAGCAGTTCTTC. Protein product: CASSRTGAAENEQFF.

The chain's CDR3 is CASTWTGAYGYTF. DNA of the CDR3: TGCGCCAGCACCTGGACAGGCGCCTATGGCTACACCTTC. V usage is TRBV10-1 and J usage is TRBJ1-2, with 7 bases that match TRBD1. Germline V CDR1 and CDR2: WNHNN, SYGVQD (reference sequence). This CDR3 spans 13 amino acids. The V gene end was trimmed by 7 bases and the J gene end by 4 bases; junction bases not matched to a gene: 6.

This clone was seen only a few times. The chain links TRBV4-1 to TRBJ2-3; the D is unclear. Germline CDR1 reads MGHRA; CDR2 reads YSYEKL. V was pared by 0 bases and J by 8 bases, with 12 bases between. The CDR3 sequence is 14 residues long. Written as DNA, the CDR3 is TGCGCCAGCAGCCAAGATGCGGCTCGTGGTACGCAGTATTTT. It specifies CASSQDAARGTQYF.

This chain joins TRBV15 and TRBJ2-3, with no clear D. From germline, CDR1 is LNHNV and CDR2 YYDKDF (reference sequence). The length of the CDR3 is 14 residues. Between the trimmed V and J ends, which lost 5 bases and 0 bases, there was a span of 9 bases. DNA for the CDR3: TGTGCCACCAGCTCAGTGTCTAGCACAGATACGCAGTATTTT. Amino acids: CATSSVSSTDTQYF.

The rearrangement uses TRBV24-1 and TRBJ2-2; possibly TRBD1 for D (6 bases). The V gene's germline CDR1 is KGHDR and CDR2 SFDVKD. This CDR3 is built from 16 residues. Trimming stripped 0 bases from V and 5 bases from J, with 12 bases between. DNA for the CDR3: TGTGCCACCAGTGATTTGAGAAGCAGGGGTACCGGGGAGCTGTTTTTT. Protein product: CATSDLRSRGTGELFF.

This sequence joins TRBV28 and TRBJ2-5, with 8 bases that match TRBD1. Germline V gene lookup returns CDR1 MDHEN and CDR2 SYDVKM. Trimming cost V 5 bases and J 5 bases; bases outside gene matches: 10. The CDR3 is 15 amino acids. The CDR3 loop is CASSTIGQGRETQYF. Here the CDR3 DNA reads TGTGCCAGCAGTACCATCGGACAGGGAAGGGAGACCCAGTACTTC.

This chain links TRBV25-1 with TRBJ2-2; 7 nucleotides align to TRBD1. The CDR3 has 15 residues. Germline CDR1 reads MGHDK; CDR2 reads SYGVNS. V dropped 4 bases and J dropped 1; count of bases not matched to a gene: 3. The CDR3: CASSGRDRNTGELFF. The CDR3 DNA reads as TGTGCCAGCAGTGGCCGGGACAGGAACACCGGGGAGCTGTTTTTT.

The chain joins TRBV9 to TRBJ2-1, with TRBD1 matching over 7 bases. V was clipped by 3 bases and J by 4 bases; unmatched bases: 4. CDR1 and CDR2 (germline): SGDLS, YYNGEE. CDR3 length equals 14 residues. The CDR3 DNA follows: TGTGCCAGCAGCGGGGGGACAGTTTACAATGAGCAGTTCTTC. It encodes CASSGGTVYNEQFF.

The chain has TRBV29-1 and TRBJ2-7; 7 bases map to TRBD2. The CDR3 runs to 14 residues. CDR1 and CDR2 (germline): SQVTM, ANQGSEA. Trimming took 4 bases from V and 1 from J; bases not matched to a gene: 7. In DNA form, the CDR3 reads TGCAGCGTTGGGGGGGAGGGTTCTTCCTACGAGCAGTACTTC. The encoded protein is CSVGGEGSSYEQYF.

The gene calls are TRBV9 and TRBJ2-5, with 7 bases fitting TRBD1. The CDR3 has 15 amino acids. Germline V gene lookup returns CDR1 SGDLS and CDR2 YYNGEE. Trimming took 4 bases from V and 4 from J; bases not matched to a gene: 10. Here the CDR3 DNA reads TGTGCCAGCAGCTCGAGCATAGGGGGCACAGAGACCCAGTACTTC. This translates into CASSSSIGGTETQYF.

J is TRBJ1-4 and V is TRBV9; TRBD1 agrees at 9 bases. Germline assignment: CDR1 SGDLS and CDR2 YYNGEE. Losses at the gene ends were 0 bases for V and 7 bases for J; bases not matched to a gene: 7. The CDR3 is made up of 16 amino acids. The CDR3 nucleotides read TGTGCCAGCAGCGTAGCCTCCGGGACAGGGTTTGAAAAACTGTTTTTT. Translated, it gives CASSVASGTGFEKLFF.

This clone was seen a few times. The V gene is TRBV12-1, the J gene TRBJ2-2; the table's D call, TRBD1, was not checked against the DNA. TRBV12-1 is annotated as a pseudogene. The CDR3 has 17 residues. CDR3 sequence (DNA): TGTGCCAGCAGCTTTGCCTTGACAGGGGGAGACACCGGGGAGCTGTTTTTT. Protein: CASSFALTGGDTGELFF.

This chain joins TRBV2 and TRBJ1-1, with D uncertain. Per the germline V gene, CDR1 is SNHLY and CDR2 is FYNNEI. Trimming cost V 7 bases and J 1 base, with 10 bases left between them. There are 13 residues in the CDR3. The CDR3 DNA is TGTGCCAGCAAGAGCAGGCAGAACACTGAAGCTTTCTTT. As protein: CASKSRQNTEAFF.

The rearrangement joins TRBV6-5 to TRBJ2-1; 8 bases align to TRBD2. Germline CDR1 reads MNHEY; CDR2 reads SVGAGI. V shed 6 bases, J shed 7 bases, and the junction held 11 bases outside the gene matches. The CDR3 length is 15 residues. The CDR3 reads CASSQELAGANEQFF. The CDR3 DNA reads TGTGCCAGCAGCCAGGAGCTAGCGGGTGCGAATGAGCAGTTCTTC.

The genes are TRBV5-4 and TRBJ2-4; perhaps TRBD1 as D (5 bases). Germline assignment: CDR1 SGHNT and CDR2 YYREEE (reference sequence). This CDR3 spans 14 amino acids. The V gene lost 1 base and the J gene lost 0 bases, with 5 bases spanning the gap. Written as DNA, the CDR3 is TGTGCCAGCAGCTTGAGGGGAGCCAAAAACATTCAGTACTTC. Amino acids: CASSLRGAKNIQYF. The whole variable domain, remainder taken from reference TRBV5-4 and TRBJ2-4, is ETGVTQSPTHLIKTRGQQVTLRCSSQSGHNTVSWYQQALGQGPQFIFQYYREEENGRGNFPPRFSGLQFPNYSSELNVNALELDDSALYLCASSLRGAKNIQYFGAGTRLSVL.